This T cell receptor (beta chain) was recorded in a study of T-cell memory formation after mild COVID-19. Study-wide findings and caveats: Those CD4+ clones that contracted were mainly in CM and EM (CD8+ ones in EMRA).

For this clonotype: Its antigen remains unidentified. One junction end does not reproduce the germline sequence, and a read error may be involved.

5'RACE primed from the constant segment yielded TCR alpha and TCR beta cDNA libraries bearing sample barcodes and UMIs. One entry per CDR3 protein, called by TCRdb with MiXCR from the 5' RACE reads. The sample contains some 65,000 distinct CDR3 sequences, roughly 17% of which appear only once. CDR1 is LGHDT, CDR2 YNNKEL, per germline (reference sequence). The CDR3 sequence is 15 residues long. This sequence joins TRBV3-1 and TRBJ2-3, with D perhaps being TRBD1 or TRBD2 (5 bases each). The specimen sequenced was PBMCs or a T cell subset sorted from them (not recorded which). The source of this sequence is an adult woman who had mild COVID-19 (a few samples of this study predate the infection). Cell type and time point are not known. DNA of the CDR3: TGTGCCACCAGCCTGGGGGATGCTAGCACAGATACGCAGTATTTT. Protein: CATSLGDASTDTQYF.